This TCR beta chain was captured by sequencing in a study of Graves' ophthalmopathy and Graves' hyperthyroidism. The sequenced template was RNA, covering the TCR beta CDR3 region. Second-round multiplex PCR came after first-round RT-PCR with HTBI primers. TCRdb itself ran the multiplex PCR reads through MiXCR, one entry per CDR3 protein. Of about 370,000 distinct CDR3 sequences listed, approximately 18% are singletons. The CDR3 has 15 residues. CDR1 is LNHNV, CDR2 YYDKDF, per germline (reference sequence). Deletions cut 1 base from V and 3 bases from J, with 13 bases between. The source of this sequence is an adult woman with stable Graves' hyperthyroidism. The chain has TRBV15 and TRBJ2-7; TRBD1 is a possible D gene (6 bases). Sample: peripheral blood. CDR3 nucleotides: TGTGCCACCAGCAGAGGCAGGGGATCGAGCTACGAGCAGTACTTC. Residues: CATSRGRGSSYEQYF.